The TCR beta chain under discussion was sequenced for a study of blood T cell repertoires in COVID-19. For the study at large: Samples of COVID-19 (acute and convalescent) were obtained from the United States, Italy and Spain. PBMCs, B-cell-depleted T cells, or T cells were the source of the cDNA or gDNA that made up the material.

Per the study methods: Using reference gene primer amplification, nucleated cell counts were estimated. Repertoires were generated with immunoSEQ multiplex PCR, while TCRdb's copy carries only in-frame clones and drops some. That table gives V, J and clone size, and the DNA gave D and trimming. The sample lists over 90,000 clones, around 80% occurring once. Germline V gives CDR1 LNHDA, CDR2 SQIVND (reference sequence). V was shortened by 4 bases and J by 8 bases, with 11 bases between the two germline ends. The CDR3 runs to 12 residues. V gene TRBV19 combines with J gene TRBJ1-1; D ambiguous. Sequenced material: peripheral blood. The receptor was isolated from a man between 45 and 60 years old with active or convalescent COVID-19. The CDR3 protein is CASSNQAHEAFF. The CDR3, as DNA: TGTGCCAGTAGTAATCAGGCCCACGAAGCTTTCTTT.